Shown below are 17 T cell receptor beta chains from a single sample sequenced in a study of T-cell memory formation after mild COVID-19. A single record per CDR3 protein comes from TCRdb applying MiXCR to the 5' RACE reads. The sample shows some 62,000 distinct CDR3 sequences, approximately 9% of them seen only once. Sequenced sample: PBMCs or a T cell subset sorted from them (not recorded which). Receptor source: a man aged 18 to 30 who had mild COVID-19 (a few samples of this study predate the infection). Cell type and time point are not known.

The rearrangement joins TRBV11-2 to TRBJ1-4; weak D call: TRBD1 (5 bases). The CDR3 runs 17 residues. The germline V and J ends were trimmed by 1 base and 5 bases, with 17 bases remaining between them. Germline V gene data show CDR1 as SGHAT and CDR2 as FQNNGV. CDR3 in amino acids: CASSLGQPREGNEKLFF. The CDR3 DNA reads as TGTGCCAGCAGCTTAGGACAGCCTCGGGAGGGGAATGAAAAACTGTTTTTT.

V usage is TRBV27 and J usage is TRBJ2-7, with D perhaps matching TRBD2 (6 bases). V was clipped by 0 bases and J by 3 bases, with 12 bases between them. Germline V gene lookup returns CDR1 MNHEY and CDR2 SMNVEV (reference sequence). The CDR3 is made up of 15 amino acids. The CDR3 DNA follows: TGTGCCAGCAGTTTATCGTTAAACGGGGGCTACGAGCAGTACTTC. As protein: CASSLSLNGGYEQYF.

The table lists this clonotype with a few counts. This chain connects TRBV5-1 to TRBJ1-1; a weak D match, TRBD1 (5 bases). The V gene lost 0 bases and the J gene lost 3 bases, with 9 bases spanning the gap. Germline V gene data show CDR1 as SGHRS and CDR2 as YFSETQ. The CDR3 length is 14 residues. The DNA of the CDR3 is TGCGCCAGCAGCTTGGGAGGGGATGACACTGAAGCTTTCTTT. It translates to CASSLGGDDTEAFF.

The J gene is TRBJ1-2, the V gene TRBV5-5, with TRBD1 identical over 8 bases. J was trimmed by 7 bases and V by 0 bases; bases with no gene match: 8. This CDR3 is 15 amino acids long. CDR1 is SGHKS, CDR2 YYEKEE, per germline (reference sequence). The CDR3 loop is CASSLEGTGSGGYTF. The CDR3 DNA follows: TGTGCCAGCAGCTTGGAAGGGACAGGCTCAGGTGGCTACACCTTC.

In this sample, this clonotype turned up many times. The chain recombines TRBV5-1 with TRBJ2-3; 7 bases fit TRBD1. Germline V CDR1 and CDR2: SGHRS, YFSETQ. This CDR3 region has 15 residues. Unmatched junction bases numbered 7, after V lost 0 bases and J lost 6 bases. The CDR3 reads CASSLEDRVGDTQYF. For the CDR3, the DNA is TGCGCCAGCAGCTTGGAAGACAGGGTCGGGGATACGCAGTATTTT. Variable domain in full (rest from reference TRBV5-1 and TRBJ2-3): KAGVTQTPRYLIKTRGQQVTLSCSPISGHRSVSWYQQTPGQGLQFLFEYFSETQRNKGNFPGRFSGRQFSNSRSEMNVSTLELGDSALYLCASSLEDRVGDTQYFGPGTRLTVL.

This clonotype was recorded a few times. A read error may account for a junction end that differs from germline. The chain combines TRBV7-7 with TRBJ2-2; 8 bases agree with TRBD1. Germline-derived CDR1 and CDR2 are SSHAT and FNYEAQ (reference sequence). CDR3 length: 14 amino acids. The DNA for the CDR3 is TGTGCTAGCAGTCGGACAGGGAGAACCGGGGAGCTGTTTTTT. Its protein product is CASSRTGRTGELFF.

This clonotype was counted between two and nine times. The chain combines TRBV4-3 with TRBJ1-6; D remains unclear. The CDR3 is made up of 16 amino acids. Germline V lookup: CDR1 LGHNA, CDR2 YSLEER. V shed 3 bases and J shed 0 bases, with 9 bases lying between them. The CDR3 DNA is TGCGCCAGCAGCCAGAGAACGGGCTCCTATAATTCACCCCTCCACTTT. Encoded protein: CASSQRTGSYNSPLHF.

This clonotype was detected a few times. The chain combines TRBV4-3 with TRBJ2-2, with D unclear. V lost 1 base, J lost 3 bases, and 3 bases lay in between. This CDR3 region has 13 residues. Per the germline V gene, CDR1 is LGHNA and CDR2 is YSLEER. CDR3: CASSQGYTGELFF. The DNA for the CDR3 is TGCGCCAGCAGCCAAGGATACACCGGGGAGCTGTTTTTT.

This clonotype has a handful of counts. This chain joins TRBV18 and TRBJ2-2; TRBD2 matches 8 bases. The CDR3 runs to 16 residues. Looked up from germline, CDR1 is KGHSH and CDR2 is LQKENI. V lost 2 bases and J lost 5; bases outside the gene matches: 7. CDR3 loop: CASSPDMIAGTGELFF. As DNA, the CDR3 is TGTGCCAGCTCACCAGACATGATAGCGGGGACCGGGGAGCTGTTTTTT.

This clonotype showed up just a few times. The genes are TRBV7-3 and TRBJ2-2; D ambiguous. This CDR3 spans 15 amino acids. In germline, CDR1 is SGHTA, CDR2 FQGTGA. Trimming left V 6 bases short and J 7 bases short, with 18 bases between. The CDR3 here is CASRLGFSRNGELFF. The CDR3 DNA reads TGTGCCAGCAGATTAGGGTTTTCTCGGAACGGGGAGCTGTTTTTT.

The CDR3 protein is CASSQDGRSSYGYTF. DNA of the CDR3: TGCGCCAGCAGCCAAGATGGAAGATCCAGCTATGGCTACACCTTC. This chain joins TRBV4-3 and TRBJ1-2; D is unresolved. Trimming took 0 bases from V and 4 from J, leaving 12 bases between them. CDR3 size: 15 residues. Germline values: CDR1 LGHNA, CDR2 YSLEER.

This clonotype appeared a single time. This chain uses TRBV6-1 with TRBJ1-3, with 9 bases lining up with TRBD1. Germline V gene data show CDR1 as MNHNS and CDR2 as SASEGT. The trim removed 3 bases at V and 3 bases at J, leaving 6 bases unmatched. The CDR3 totals 16 residues. CDR3 sequence: CASSDEQGAGGNTIYF. The CDR3 nucleotides read TGTGCCAGCAGTGATGAACAGGGGGCTGGTGGAAACACCATATATTTT.

CDR3 protein: CASSQDGGQGRREQFF. For the CDR3, the DNA is TGCGCCAGCAGCCAAGACGGGGGACAAGGTCGTAGAGAGCAGTTCTTC. This chain joins TRBV4-3 and TRBJ2-1; either TRBD1 or TRBD2 may fit D (6 bases each). Germline lookup yields CDR1 LGHNA and CDR2 YSLEER. The CDR3 has 16 amino acids. Trimming shortened V by 0 bases and J by 10 bases, and 19 bases separated the two germline ends.

Many counts were recorded for this clonotype. The chain is built from TRBV7-9 and TRBJ2-3; 9 nucleotides match TRBD1. Unmatched junction bases numbered 5, after V lost 6 bases and J lost 4 bases. This CDR3 is 14 amino acids long. Per the germline V gene, CDR1 is SEHNR and CDR2 is FQNEAQ (reference sequence). The CDR3 protein is CASRLQGAADTQYF. The CDR3 nucleotides read TGTGCCAGCAGGCTACAGGGGGCGGCAGATACGCAGTATTTT.

The chain couples TRBV7-2 to TRBJ1-1; D not resolved. In germline, CDR1 is SGHTA, CDR2 FQGNSA. The CDR3 contains 13 residues. Trimming took off 5 bases at V and 1 base at J, with 8 bases between the two ends. The CDR3 protein is CASSTQANTEAFF. CDR3 DNA: TGTGCCAGCAGCACCCAGGCGAACACTGAAGCTTTCTTT.

This clonotype showed up just a few times. This chain connects TRBV7-2 to TRBJ2-1, with 10 bases fitting TRBD2. With V trimmed by 4 bases and J by 8 bases, 8 bases remained unmatched. Germline V gene data show CDR1 as SGHTA and CDR2 as FQGNSA. CDR3 length: 15 residues. The CDR3, as DNA: TGTGCCAGCAGCTGGGCTAGCGGGGGAGGGTATGAGCAGTTCTTC. Residues: CASSWASGGGYEQFF.

This clonotype was counted at least ten times. The chain uses TRBV5-1 and TRBJ2-5; D is unclear. The CDR3 sequence is 14 residues long. Germline CDR1 SGHRS, CDR2 YFSETQ. V was pared by 0 bases and J by 5 bases, with 11 bases between. The CDR3 loop reads CASSLEVPPETQYF. The CDR3, as DNA: TGCGCCAGCAGCTTGGAGGTTCCGCCGGAGACCCAGTACTTC.